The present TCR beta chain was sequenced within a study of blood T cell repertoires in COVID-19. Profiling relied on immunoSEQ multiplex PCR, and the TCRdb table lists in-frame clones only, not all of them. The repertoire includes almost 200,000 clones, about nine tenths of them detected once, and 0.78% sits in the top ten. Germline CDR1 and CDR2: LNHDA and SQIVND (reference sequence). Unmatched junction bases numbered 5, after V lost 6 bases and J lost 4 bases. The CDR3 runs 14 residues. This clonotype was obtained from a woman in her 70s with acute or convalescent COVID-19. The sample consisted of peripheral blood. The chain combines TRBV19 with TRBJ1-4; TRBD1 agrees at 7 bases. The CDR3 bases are TGTGCCAGTAGCTTCGGACAGGTTAATGAAAAACTGTTTTTT. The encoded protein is CASSFGQVNEKLFF. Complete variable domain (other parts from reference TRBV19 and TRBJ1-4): DGGITQSPKYLFRKEGQNVTLSCEQNLNHDAMYWYRQDPGQGLRLIYYSQIVNDFQKGDIAEGYSVSREKKESFPLTVTSAQKNPTAFYLCASSFGQVNEKLFFGSGTQLSVL.